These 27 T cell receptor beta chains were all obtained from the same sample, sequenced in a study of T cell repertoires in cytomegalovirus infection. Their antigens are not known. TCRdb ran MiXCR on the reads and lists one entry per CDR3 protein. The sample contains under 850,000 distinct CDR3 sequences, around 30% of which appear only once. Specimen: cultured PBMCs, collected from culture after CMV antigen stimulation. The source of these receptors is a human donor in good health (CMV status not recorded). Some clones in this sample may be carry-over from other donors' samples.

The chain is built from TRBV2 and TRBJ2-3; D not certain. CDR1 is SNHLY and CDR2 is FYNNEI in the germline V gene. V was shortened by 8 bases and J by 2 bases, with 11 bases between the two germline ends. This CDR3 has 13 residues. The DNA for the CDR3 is TGTGCCAGCGCACCATCGGACACAGATACGCAGTATTTT. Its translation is CASAPSDTDTQYF. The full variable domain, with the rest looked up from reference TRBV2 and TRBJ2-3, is EPEVTQTPSHQVTQMGQEVILRCVPISNHLYFYWYRQILGQKVEFLVSFYNNEISEKSEIFDDQFSVERPDGSNFTLKIRSTKLEDSAMYFCASAPSDTDTQYFGPGTRLTVL.

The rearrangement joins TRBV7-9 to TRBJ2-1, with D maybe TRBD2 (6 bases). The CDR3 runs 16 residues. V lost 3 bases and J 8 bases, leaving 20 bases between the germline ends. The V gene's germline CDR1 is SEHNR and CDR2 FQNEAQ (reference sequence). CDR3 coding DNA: TGTGCCAGCAGCTTCGTAGGGCTAAGTGGGGGGTATGAGCAGTTCTTC. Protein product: CASSFVGLSGGYEQFF.

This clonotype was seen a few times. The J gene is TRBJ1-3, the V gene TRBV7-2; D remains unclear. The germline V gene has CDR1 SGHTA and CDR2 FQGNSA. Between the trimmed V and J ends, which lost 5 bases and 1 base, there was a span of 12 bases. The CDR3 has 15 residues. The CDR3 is CASSKYSPSGNTIYF. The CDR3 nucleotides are TGTGCCAGCAGCAAGTATTCCCCTTCTGGAAACACCATATATTTT.

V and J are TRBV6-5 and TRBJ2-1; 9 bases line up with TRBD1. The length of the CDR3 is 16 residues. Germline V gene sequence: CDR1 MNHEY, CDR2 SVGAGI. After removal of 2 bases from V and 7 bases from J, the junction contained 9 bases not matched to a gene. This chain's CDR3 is CASSYAIRDRENEQFF. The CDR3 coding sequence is TGTGCCAGCAGTTACGCTATCCGGGACAGGGAGAATGAGCAGTTCTTC.

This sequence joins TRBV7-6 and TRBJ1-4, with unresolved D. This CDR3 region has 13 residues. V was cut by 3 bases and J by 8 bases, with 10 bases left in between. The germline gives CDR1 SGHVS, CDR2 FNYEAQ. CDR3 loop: CASSFFVSEKLFF. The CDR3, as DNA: TGTGCCAGCAGCTTTTTCGTTTCCGAAAAACTGTTTTTT. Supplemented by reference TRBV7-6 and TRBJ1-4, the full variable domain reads GAGVSQSPRYKVTKRGQDVALRCDPISGHVSLYWYRQALGQGPEFLTYFNYEAQQDKSGLPNDRFSAERPEGSISTLTIQRTEQRDSAMYRCASSFFVSEKLFFGSGTQLSVL.

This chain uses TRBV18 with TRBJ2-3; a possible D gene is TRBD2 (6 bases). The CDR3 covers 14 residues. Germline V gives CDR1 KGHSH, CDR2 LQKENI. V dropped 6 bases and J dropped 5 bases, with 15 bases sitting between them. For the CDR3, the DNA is TGTGCCAGCTCGCCGACTAGGGCAGGAGATACGCAGTATTTT. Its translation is CASSPTRAGDTQYF.

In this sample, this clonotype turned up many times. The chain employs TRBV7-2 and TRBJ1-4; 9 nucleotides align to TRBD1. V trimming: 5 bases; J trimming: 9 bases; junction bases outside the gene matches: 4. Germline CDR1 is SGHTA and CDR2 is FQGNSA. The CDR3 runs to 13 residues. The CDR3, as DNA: TGTGCCAGCAGCATACAGGGGGCGCAAAAACTGTTTTTT. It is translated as CASSIQGAQKLFF.

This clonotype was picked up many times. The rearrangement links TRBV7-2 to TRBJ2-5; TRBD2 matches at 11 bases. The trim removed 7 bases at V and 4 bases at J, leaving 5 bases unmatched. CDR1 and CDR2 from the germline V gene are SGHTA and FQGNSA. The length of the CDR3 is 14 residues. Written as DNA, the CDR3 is TGTGCCAGCACCCTAGCGGGGGGCCCAGAGACCCAGTACTTC. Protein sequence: CASTLAGGPETQYF.

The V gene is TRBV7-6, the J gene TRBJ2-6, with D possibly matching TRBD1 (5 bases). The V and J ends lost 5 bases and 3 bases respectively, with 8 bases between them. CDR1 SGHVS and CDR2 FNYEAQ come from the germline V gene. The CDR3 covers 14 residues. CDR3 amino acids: CASSQTVGANVLTF. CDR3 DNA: TGTGCCAGCAGCCAGACAGTTGGGGCCAACGTCCTGACTTTC. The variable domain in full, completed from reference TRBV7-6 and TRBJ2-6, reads GAGVSQSPRYKVTKRGQDVALRCDPISGHVSLYWYRQALGQGPEFLTYFNYEAQQDKSGLPNDRFSAERPEGSISTLTIQRTEQRDSAMYRCASSQTVGANVLTFGAGSRLTVL.

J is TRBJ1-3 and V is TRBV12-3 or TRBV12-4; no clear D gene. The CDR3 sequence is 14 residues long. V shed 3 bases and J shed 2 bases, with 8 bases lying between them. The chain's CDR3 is CASSFFTAGNTIYF. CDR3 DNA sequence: TGTGCCAGCAGTTTCTTCACCGCTGGAAACACCATATATTTT.

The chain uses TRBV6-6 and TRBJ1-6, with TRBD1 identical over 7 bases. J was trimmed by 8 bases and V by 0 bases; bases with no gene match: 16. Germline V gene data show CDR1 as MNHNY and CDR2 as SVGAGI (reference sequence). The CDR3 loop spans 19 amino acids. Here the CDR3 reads CASSYSLTARQGGYSPLHF. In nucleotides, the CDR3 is TGTGCCAGCAGTTACTCCTTAACGGCTAGACAGGGTGGTTATTCACCCCTCCACTTT.

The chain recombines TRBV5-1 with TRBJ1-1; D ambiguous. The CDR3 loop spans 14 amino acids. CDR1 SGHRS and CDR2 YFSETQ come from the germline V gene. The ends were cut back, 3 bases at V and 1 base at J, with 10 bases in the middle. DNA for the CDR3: TGCGCCAGCAGCTCGGACTCAGCGAACACTGAAGCTTTCTTT. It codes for CASSSDSANTEAFF.

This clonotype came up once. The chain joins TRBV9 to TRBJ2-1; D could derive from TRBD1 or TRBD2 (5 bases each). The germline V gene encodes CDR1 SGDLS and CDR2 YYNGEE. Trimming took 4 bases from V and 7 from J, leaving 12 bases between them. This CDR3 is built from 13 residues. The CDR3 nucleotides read TGTGCCAGCAGCACCGGGGCCAAAAATGAGCAGTTCTTC. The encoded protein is CASSTGAKNEQFF.

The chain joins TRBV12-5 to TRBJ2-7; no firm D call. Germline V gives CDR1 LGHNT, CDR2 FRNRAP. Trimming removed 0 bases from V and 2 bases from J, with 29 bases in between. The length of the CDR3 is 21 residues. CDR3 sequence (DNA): TGTGCTAGTGGTTTGGTAAGACCCAGAACGGCCTGTTTGTATAGGCCCTACGAGCAGTACTTC. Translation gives CASGLVRPRTACLYRPYEQYF.

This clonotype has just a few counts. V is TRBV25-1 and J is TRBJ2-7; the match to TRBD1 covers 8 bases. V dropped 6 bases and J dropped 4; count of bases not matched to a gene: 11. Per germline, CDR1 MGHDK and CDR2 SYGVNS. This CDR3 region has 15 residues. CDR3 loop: CASSEGTGYMYEQYF. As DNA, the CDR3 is TGTGCCAGCAGCGAGGGGACAGGTTATATGTACGAGCAGTACTTC.

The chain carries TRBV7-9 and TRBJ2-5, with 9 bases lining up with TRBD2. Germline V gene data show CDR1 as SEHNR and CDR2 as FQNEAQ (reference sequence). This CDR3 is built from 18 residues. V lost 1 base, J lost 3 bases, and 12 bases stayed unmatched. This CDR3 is CASSLGYTGTSIEETQYF. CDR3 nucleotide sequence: TGTGCCAGCAGCTTAGGATACACGGGGACTAGCATCGAAGAGACCCAGTACTTC.

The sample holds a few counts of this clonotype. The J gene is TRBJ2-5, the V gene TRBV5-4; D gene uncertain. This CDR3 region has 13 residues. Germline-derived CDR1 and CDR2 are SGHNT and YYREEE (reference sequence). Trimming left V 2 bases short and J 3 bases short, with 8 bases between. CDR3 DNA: TGTGCCAGCAGCTTTTGGGTTGAAGAGACCCAGTACTTC. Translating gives CASSFWVEETQYF. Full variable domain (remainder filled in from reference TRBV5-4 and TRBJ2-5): ETGVTQSPTHLIKTRGQQVTLRCSSQSGHNTVSWYQQALGQGPQFIFQYYREEENGRGNFPPRFSGLQFPNYSSELNVNALELDDSALYLCASSFWVEETQYFGPGTRLLVL.

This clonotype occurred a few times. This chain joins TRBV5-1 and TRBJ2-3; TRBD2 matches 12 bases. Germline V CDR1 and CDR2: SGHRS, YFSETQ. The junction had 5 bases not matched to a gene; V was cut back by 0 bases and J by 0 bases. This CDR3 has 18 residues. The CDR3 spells CASSLDPSGGASTDTQYF. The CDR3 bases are TGCGCCAGCAGCTTGGATCCTAGCGGGGGGGCTAGCACAGATACGCAGTATTTT.

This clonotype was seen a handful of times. The CDR3 is CASSLVDSFNGYTF. The CDR3 nucleotides read TGTGCCAGCAGCTTAGTAGACAGTTTCAATGGCTACACCTTC. V and J are TRBV7-6 and TRBJ1-2; D possibly corresponds to TRBD1 (5 bases). Trimming cost V 1 base and J 6 bases, with 12 bases left between them. Per the germline V gene, CDR1 is SGHVS and CDR2 is FNYEAQ. CDR3 size: 14 residues.

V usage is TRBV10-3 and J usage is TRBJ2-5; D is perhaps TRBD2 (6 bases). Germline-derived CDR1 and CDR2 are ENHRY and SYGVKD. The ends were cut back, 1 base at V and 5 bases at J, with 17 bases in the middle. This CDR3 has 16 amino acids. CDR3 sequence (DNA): TGTGCCATCAGTGAGTACGGAGCGGGCCGAAGGGAGACCCAGTACTTC. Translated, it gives CAISEYGAGRRETQYF.

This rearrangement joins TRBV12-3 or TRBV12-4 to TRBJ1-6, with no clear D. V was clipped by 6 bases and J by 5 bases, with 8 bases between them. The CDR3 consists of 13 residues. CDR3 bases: TGTGCCAGCAGCCCCCCCCATAATTCACCCCTCCACTTT. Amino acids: CASSPPHNSPLHF.

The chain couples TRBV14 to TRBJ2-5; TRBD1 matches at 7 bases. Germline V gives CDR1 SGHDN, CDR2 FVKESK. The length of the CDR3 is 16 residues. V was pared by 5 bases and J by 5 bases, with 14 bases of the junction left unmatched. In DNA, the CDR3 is TGTGCCAGCAGCGCCCGGACAGGCCTACTTGGGGAGACCCAGTACTTC. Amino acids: CASSARTGLLGETQYF.

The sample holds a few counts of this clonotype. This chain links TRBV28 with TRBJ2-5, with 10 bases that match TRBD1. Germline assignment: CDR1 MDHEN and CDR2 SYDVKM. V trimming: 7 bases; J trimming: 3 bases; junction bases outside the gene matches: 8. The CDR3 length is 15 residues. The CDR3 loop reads CASTPLGTGEETQYF. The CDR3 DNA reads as TGTGCCAGCACTCCCCTCGGGACAGGGGAAGAGACCCAGTACTTC.

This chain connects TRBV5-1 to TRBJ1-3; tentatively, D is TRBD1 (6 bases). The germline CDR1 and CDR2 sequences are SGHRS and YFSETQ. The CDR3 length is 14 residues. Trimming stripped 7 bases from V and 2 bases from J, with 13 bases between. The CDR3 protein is CASATGDTGNTIYF. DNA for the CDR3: TGCGCCAGCGCGACAGGAGATACTGGAAACACCATATATTTT.

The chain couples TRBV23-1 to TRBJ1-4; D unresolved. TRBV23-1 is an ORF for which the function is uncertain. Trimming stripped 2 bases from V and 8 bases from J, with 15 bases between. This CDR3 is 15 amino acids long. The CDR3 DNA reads TGCGCCAGCAGTCAACGTGCCCGGCCTAGGGAAAAACTGTTTTTT. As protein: CASSQRARPREKLFF.

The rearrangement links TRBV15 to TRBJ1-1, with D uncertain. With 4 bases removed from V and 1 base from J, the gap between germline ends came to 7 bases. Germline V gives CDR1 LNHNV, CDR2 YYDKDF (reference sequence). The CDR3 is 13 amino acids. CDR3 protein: CATSISPNTEAFF. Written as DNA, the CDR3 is TGTGCCACCAGCATATCACCGAACACTGAAGCTTTCTTT.

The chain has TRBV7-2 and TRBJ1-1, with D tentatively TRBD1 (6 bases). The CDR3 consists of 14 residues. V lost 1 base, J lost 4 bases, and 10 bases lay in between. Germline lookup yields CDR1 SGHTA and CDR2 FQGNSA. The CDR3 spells CASSLGGASTEAFF. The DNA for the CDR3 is TGTGCCAGCAGCTTAGGGGGGGCGAGCACTGAAGCTTTCTTT.